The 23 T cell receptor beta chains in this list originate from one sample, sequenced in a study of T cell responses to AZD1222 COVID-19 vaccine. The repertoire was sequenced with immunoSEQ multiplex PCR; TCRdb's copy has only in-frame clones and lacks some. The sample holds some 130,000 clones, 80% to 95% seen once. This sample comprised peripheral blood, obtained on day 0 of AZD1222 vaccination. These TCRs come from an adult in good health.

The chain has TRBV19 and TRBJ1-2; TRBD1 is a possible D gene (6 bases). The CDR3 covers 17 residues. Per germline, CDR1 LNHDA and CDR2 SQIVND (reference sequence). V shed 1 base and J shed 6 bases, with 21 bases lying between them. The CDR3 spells CASSIAFLQGPRNGYTF. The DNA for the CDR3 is TGTGCCAGTAGTATAGCCTTTCTACAGGGCCCAAGGAATGGCTACACCTTC.

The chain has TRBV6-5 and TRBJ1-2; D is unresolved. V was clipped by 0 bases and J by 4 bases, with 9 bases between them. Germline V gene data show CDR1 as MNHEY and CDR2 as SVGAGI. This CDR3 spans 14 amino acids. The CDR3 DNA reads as TGTGCCAGCAGTTACTCACCGATCGGCTATGGCTACACCTTC. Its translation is CASSYSPIGYGYTF.

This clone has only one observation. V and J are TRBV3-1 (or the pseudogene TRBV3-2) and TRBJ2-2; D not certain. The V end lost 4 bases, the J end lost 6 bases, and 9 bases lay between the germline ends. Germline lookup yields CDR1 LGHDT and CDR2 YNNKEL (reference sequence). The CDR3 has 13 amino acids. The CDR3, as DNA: TGTGCCAGCAGCCTAGGGCGGTCCGGGGAGCTGTTTTTT. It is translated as CASSLGRSGELFF.

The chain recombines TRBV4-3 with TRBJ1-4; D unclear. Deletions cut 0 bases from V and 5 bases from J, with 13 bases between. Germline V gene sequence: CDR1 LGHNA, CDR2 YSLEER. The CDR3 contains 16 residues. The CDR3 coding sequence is TGCGCCAGCAGCCAAGATTTTGCAGAACCGAATGAAAAACTGTTTTTT. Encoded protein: CASSQDFAEPNEKLFF.

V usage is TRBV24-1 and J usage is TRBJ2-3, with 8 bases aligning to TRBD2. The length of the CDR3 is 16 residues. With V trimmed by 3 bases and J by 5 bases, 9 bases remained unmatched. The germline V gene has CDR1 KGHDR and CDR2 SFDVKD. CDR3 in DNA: TGTGCCACCAGTGATGGCCCCGGGACTAGGGGAGATACGCAGTATTTT. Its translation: CATSDGPGTRGDTQYF.

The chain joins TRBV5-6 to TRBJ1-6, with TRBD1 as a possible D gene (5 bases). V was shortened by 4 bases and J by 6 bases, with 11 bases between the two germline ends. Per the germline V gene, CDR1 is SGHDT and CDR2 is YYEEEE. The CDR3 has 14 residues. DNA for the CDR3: TGTGCCAGCAGCCAACAGGAGTCTAATTCACCCCTCCACTTT. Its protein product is CASSQQESNSPLHF. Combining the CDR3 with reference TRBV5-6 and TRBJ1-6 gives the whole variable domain DAGVTQSPTHLIKTRGQQVTLRCSPKSGHDTVSWYQQALGQGPQFIFQYYEEEERQRGNFPDRFSGHQFPNYSSELNVNALLLGDSALYLCASSQQESNSPLHFGNGTRLTVT.

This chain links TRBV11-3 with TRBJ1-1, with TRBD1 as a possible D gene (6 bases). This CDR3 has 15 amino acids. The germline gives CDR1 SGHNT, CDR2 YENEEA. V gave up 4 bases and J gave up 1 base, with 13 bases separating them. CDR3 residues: CASSSSRGANTEAFF. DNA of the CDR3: TGTGCCAGCAGCTCCTCGAGGGGGGCGAACACTGAAGCTTTCTTT.

DNA of the CDR3: TGTGCCAGCATAACTAGCGGGGGGAACACCGGGGAGCTGTTTTTT. Residues: CASITSGGNTGELFF. The genes are TRBV2 and TRBJ2-2; 11 positions agree with TRBD2. CDR1 and CDR2 from the germline V gene are SNHLY and FYNNEI. This CDR3 region has 15 residues. Losses at the gene ends were 7 bases for V and 1 base for J; bases not matched to a gene: 2.

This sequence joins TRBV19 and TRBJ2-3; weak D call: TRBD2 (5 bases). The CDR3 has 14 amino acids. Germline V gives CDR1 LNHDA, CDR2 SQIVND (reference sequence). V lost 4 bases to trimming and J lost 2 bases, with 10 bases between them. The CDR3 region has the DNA TGTGCCAGTAGTAGGGAGAGGGTCACAGATACGCAGTATTTT. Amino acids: CASSRERVTDTQYF.

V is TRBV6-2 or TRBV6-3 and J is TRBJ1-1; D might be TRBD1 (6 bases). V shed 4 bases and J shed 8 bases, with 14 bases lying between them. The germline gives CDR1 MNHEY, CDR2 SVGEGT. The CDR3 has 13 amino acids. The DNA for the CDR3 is TGTGCCAGCAGTTGGACCGGGACAATAGAAGCTTTCTTT. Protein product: CASSWTGTIEAFF.

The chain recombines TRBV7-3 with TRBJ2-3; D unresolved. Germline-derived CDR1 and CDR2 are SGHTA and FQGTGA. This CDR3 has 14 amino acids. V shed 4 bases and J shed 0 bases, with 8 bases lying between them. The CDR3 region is CASSSSHSTDTQYF. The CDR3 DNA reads TGTGCCAGCAGCTCCTCCCACAGCACAGATACGCAGTATTTT. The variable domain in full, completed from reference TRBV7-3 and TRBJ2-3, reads GAGVSQTPSNKVTEKGKYVELRCDPISGHTALYWYRQSLGQGPEFLIYFQGTGAADDSGLPNDRFFAVRPEGSVSTLKIQRTERGDSAVYLCASSSSHSTDTQYFGPGTRLTVL.

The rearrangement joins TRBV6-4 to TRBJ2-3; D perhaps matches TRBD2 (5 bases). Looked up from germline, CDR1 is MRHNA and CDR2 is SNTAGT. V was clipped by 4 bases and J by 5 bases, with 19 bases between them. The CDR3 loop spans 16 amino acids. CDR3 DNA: TGTGCCAGCAGTGTTACTAGTGGGGATCGTGGAGATACGCAGTATTTT. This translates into CASSVTSGDRGDTQYF.

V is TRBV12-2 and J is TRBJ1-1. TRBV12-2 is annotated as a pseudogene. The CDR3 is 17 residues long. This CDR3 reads CASRPQYSGKENTEAFF. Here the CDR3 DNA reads TGTGCAAGTCGCCCCCAATATAGCGGGAAGGAGAACACTGAAGCTTTCTTT.

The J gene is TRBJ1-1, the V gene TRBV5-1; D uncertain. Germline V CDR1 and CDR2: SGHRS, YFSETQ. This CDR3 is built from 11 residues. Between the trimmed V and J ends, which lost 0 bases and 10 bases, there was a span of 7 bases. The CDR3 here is CASSLGLGAFF. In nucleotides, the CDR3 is TGCGCCAGCAGCTTGGGGCTCGGAGCTTTCTTT.

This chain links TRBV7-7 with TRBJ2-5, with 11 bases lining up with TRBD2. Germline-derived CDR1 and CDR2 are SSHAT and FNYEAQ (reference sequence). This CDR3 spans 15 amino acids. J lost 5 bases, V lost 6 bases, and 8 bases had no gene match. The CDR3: CASSSSGRAGETQYF. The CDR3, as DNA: TGTGCCAGCAGTAGTAGCGGGAGGGCTGGGGAGACCCAGTACTTC.

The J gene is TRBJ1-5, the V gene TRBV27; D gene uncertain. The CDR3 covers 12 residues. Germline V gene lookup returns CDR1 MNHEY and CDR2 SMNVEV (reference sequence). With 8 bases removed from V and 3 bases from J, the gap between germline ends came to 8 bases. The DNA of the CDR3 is TGTGCCAGCGGCCAGTTCAATCAGCCCCAGCATTTT. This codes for CASGQFNQPQHF.

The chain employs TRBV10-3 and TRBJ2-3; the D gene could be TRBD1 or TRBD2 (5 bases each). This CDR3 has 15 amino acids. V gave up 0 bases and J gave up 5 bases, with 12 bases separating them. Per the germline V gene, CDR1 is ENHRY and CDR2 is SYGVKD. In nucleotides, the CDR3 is TGTGCCATCAGTGAGTCGGGACCAGAAAGAGATACGCAGTATTTT. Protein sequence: CAISESGPERDTQYF.

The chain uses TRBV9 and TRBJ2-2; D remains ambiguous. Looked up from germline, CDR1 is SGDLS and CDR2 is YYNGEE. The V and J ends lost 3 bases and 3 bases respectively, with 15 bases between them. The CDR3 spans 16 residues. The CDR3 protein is CASSARGPGYTGELFF. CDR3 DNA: TGTGCCAGCAGCGCCCGCGGACCAGGTTACACCGGGGAGCTGTTTTTT.

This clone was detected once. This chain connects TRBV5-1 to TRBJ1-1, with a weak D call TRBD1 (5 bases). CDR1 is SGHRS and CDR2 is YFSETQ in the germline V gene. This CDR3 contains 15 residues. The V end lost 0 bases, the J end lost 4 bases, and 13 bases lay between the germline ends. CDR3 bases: TGCGCCAGCAGCTTGGTAATCCAGGGAAGCACTGAAGCTTTCTTT. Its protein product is CASSLVIQGSTEAFF.

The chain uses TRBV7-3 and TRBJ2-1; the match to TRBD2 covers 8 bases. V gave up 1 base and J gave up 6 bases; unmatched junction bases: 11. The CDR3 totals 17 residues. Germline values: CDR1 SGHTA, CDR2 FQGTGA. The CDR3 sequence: CASSLSRRAGASNEQFF. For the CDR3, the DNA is TGTGCCAGCAGCTTAAGCCGTAGAGCGGGAGCCTCCAATGAGCAGTTCTTC.

In DNA, the CDR3 is TGTGCCAGCAGCCTAACAGCGAACACTGAAGCTTTCTTT. Translation gives CASSLTANTEAFF. The J gene is TRBJ1-1, the V gene TRBV5-8; no clear D gene. Trimming cost V 4 bases and J 1 base, with 8 bases left between them. In germline, CDR1 is SGHTS, CDR2 YDEGEE. The CDR3 runs 13 residues.

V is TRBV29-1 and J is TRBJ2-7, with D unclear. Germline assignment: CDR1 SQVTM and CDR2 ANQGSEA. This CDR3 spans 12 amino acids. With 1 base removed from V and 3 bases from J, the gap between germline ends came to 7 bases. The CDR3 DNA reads TGCAGCGTTGAAGTCGGCCTCTACGAGCAGTACTTC. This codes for CSVEVGLYEQYF.

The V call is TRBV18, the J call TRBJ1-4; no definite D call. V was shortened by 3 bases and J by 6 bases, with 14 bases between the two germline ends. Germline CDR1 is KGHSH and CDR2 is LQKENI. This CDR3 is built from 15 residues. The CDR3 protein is CASSPRQPPHEKLFF. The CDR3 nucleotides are TGTGCCAGCTCACCCCGCCAACCGCCTCATGAAAAACTGTTTTTT.